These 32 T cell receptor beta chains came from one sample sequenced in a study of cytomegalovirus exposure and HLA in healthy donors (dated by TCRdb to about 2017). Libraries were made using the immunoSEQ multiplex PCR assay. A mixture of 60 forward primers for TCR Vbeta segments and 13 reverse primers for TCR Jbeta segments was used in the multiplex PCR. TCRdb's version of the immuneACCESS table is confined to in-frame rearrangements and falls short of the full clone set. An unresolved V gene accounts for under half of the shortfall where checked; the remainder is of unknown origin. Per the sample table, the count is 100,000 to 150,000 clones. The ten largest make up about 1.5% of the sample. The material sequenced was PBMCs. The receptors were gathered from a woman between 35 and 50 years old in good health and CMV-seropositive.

CDR3: CASSRGQIQETQYF. DNA of the CDR3: TGTGCCAGCAGCCGGGGACAGATCCAAGAGACCCAGTACTTC. The V and J genes are TRBV6-5 and TRBJ2-5, with TRBD1 matching over 7 bases. The CDR3 contains 14 residues. CDR1 is MNHEY, CDR2 SVGAGI, per germline. V trimming: 6 bases; J trimming: 1 base; junction bases outside the gene matches: 5.

Here the CDR3 DNA reads TGTGCCAGCAGTTCGACAGGGGGCGGGCTGTACAATGAGCAGTTCTTC. Translated, it gives CASSSTGGGLYNEQFF. The V and J genes are TRBV7-9 and TRBJ2-1, with 10 bases lining up with TRBD1. This CDR3 has 16 residues. The V gene's germline CDR1 is SEHNR and CDR2 FQNEAQ (reference sequence). V shed 6 bases, J shed 4 bases, and the junction held 9 bases outside the gene matches.

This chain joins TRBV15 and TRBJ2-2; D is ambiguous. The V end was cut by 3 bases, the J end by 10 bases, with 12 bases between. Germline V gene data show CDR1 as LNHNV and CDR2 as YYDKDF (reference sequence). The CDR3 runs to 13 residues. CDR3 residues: CATSSTQRVELFF. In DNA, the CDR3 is TGTGCCACCAGCAGCACCCAACGAGTGGAGCTGTTTTTT.

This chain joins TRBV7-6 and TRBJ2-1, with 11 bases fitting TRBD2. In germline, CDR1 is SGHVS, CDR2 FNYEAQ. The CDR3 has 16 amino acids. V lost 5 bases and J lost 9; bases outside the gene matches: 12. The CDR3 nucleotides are TGTGCCAGCAGCGTAATAGCGGGAGGGCCTAGTGGTGAGCAGTTCTTC. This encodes CASSVIAGGPSGEQFF.

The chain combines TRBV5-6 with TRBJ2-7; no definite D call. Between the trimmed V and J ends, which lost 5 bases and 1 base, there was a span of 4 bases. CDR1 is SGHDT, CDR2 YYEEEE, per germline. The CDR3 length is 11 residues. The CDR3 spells CASSYSYEQYF. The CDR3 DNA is TGTGCCAGCAGTTATTCCTACGAGCAGTACTTC.

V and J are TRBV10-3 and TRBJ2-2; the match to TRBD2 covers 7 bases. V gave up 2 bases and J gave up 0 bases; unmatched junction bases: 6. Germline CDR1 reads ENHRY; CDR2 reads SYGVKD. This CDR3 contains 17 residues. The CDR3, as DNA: TGTGCCATCAGTGAGGCTGCCGGGACTACGAACACCGGGGAGCTGTTTTTT. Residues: CAISEAAGTTNTGELFF.

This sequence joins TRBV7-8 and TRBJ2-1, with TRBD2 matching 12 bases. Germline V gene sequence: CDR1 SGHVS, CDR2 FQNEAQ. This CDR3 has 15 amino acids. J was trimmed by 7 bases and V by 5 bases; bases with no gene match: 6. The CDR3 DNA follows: TGTGCCAGCAGCCGTCGGACTAGCGGGATTAATGAGCAGTTCTTC. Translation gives CASSRRTSGINEQFF.

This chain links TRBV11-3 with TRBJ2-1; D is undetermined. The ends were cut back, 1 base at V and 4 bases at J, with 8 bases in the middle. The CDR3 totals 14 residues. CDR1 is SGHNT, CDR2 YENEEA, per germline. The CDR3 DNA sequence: TGTGCCAGCAGCTTAGGGCAGAATTACAATGAGCAGTTCTTC. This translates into CASSLGQNYNEQFF.

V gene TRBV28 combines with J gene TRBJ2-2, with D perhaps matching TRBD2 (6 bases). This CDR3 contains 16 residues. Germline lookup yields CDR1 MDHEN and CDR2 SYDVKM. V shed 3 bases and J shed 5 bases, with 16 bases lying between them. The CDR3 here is CASSLLGTAGTGELFF. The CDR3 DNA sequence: TGTGCCAGCAGTTTGCTTGGGACTGCGGGAACCGGGGAGCTGTTTTTT.

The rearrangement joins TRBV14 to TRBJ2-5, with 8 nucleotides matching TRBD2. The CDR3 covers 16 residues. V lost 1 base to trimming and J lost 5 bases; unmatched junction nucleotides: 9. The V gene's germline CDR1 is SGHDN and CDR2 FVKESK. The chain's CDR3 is CASSQVRSSGSETQYF. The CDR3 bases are TGTGCCAGCAGCCAAGTCCGAAGCAGCGGGAGTGAGACCCAGTACTTC. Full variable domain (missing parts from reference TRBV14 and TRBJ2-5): EAGVTQFPSHSVIEKGQTVTLRCDPISGHDNLYWYRRVMGKEIKFLLHFVKESKQDESGMPNNRFLAERTGGTYSTLKVQPAELEDSGVYFCASSQVRSSGSETQYFGPGTRLLVL.

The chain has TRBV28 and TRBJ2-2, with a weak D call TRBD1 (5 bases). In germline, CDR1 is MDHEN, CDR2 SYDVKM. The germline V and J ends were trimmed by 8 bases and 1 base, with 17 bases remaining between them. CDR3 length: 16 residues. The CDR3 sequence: CASGFPNGQNTGELFF. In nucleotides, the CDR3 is TGTGCCAGCGGATTTCCGAATGGACAGAACACCGGGGAGCTGTTTTTT.

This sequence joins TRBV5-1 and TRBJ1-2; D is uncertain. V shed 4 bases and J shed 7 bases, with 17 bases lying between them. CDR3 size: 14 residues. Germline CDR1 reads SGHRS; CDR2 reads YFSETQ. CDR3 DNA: TGCGCCAGCAGCCTCCCTTTGGACTCGGCTGGCTACACCTTC. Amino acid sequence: CASSLPLDSAGYTF.

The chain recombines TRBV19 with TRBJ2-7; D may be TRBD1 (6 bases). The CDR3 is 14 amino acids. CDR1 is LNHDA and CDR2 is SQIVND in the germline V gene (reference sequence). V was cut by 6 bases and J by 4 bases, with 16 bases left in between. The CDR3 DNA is TGTGCCAGTAGCCCACAGGGAATAATTTACGAGCAGTACTTC. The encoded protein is CASSPQGIIYEQYF. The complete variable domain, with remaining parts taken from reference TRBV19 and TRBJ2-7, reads DGGITQSPKYLFRKEGQNVTLSCEQNLNHDAMYWYRQDPGQGLRLIYYSQIVNDFQKGDIAEGYSVSREKKESFPLTVTSAQKNPTAFYLCASSPQGIIYEQYFGPGTRLTVT.

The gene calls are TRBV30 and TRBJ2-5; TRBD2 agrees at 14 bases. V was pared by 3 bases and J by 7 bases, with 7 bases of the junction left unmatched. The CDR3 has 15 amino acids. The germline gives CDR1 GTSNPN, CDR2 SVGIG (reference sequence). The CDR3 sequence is CAWSSGTSGSGTQYF. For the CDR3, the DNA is TGTGCCTGGAGCTCCGGGACTAGCGGGAGTGGGACCCAGTACTTC.

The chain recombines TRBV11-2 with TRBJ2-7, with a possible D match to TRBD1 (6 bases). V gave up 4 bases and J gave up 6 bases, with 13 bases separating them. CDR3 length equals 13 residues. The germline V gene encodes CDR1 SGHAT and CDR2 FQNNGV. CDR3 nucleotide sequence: TGTGCCAGCAGCTACAGGGTCCCAACCGAGCAGTACTTC. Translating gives CASSYRVPTEQYF.

CDR3 residues: CAIGFRGQYF. The DNA for the CDR3 is TGTGCCATCGGGTTCAGGGGGCAGTACTTC. The chain recombines TRBV10-3 with TRBJ2-7; the D gene is possibly TRBD1 (6 bases). CDR3 length equals 10 residues. The V gene lost 8 bases and the J gene lost 9 bases, with 11 bases spanning the gap. Germline V gene sequence: CDR1 ENHRY, CDR2 SYGVKD.

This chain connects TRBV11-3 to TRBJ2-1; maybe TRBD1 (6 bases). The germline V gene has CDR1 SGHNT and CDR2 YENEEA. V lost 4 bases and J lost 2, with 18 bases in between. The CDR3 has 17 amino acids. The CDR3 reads CASSSGSPGVAYNEQFF. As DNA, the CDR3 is TGTGCCAGCAGCTCAGGGAGCCCAGGGGTAGCCTACAATGAGCAGTTCTTC.

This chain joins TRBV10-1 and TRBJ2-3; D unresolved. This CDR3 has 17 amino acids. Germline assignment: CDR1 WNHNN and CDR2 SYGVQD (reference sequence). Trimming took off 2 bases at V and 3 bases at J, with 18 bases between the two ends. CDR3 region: CASSEPVSSLSTDTQYF. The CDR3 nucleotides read TGCGCCAGCAGTGAGCCGGTATCCTCCTTAAGTACAGATACGCAGTATTTT.

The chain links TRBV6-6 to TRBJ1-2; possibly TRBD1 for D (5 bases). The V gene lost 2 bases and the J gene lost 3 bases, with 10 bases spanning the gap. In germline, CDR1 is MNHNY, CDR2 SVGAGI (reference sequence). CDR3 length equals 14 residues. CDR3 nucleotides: TGTGCCAGCAGTTACCGTGGGGCGGACTATGGCTACACCTTC. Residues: CASSYRGADYGYTF.

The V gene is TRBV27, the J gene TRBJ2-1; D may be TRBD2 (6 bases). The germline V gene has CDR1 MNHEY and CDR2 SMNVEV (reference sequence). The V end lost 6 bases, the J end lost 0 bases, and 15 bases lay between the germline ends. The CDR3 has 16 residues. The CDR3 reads CASRANSGSSYNEQFF. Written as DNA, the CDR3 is TGTGCCAGCAGAGCTAATAGCGGAAGCTCCTACAATGAGCAGTTCTTC.

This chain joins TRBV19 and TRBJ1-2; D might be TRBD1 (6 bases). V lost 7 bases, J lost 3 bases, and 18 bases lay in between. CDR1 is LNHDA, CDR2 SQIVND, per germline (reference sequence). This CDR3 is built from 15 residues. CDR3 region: CASNPLRGGDYGYTF. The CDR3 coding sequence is TGTGCCAGTAACCCGTTGAGGGGGGGTGACTATGGCTACACCTTC. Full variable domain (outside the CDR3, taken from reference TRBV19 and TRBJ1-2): DGGITQSPKYLFRKEGQNVTLSCEQNLNHDAMYWYRQDPGQGLRLIYYSQIVNDFQKGDIAEGYSVSREKKESFPLTVTSAQKNPTAFYLCASNPLRGGDYGYTFGSGTRLTVV.

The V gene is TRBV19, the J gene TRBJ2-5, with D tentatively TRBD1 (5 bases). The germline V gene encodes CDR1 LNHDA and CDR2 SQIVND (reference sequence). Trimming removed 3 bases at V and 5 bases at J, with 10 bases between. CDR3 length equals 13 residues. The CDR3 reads CASSIGRVETQYF. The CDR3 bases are TGTGCCAGTAGTATCGGCAGGGTGGAGACCCAGTACTTC.

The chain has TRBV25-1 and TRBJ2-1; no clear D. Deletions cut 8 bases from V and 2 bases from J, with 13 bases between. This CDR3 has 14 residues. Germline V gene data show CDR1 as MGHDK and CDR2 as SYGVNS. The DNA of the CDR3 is TGTGCCAGCCGACAAACTGGGCCCTACAATGAGCAGTTCTTC. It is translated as CASRQTGPYNEQFF.

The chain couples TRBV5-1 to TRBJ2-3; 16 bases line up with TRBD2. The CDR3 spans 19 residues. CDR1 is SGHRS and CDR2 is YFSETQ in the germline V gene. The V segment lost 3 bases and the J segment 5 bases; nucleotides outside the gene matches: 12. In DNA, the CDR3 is TGCGCCAGCAGCTCCTTACCGGGACTAGCGGGAGGGCATGGAGATACGCAGTATTTT. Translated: CASSSLPGLAGGHGDTQYF. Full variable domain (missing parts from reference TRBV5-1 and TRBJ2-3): KAGVTQTPRYLIKTRGQQVTLSCSPISGHRSVSWYQQTPGQGLQFLFEYFSETQRNKGNFPGRFSGRQFSNSRSEMNVSTLELGDSALYLCASSSLPGLAGGHGDTQYFGPGTRLTVL.

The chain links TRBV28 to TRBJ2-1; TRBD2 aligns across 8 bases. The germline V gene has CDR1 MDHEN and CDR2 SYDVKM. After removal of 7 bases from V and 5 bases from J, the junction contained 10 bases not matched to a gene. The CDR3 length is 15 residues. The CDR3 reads CASIPGGAFHNEQFF. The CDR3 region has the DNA TGTGCCAGCATCCCGGGAGGGGCGTTTCACAATGAGCAGTTCTTC.

As DNA, the CDR3 is TGTGCCAGCAGTTTCCGGGGACTCGGGACCGAAGCTTTCTTT. Translation: CASSFRGLGTEAFF. J is TRBJ1-1 and V is TRBV27; tentatively, D is TRBD1 (5 bases). This CDR3 spans 14 amino acids. Trimming shortened V by 3 bases and J by 8 bases, and 16 bases separated the two germline ends. From germline, CDR1 is MNHEY and CDR2 SMNVEV (reference sequence).

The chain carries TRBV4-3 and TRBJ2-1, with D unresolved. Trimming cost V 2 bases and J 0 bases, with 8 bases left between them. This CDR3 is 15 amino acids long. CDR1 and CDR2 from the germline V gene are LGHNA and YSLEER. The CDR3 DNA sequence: TGCGCCAGCAGCCAATCAATGAGCTCCTACAATGAGCAGTTCTTC. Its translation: CASSQSMSSYNEQFF.

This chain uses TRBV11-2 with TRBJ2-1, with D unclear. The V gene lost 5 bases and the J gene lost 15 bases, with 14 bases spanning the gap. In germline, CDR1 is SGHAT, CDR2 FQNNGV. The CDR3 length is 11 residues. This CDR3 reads CASSLLGIPFF. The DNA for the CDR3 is TGTGCCAGCAGCCTTCTAGGAATCCCGTTCTTC.

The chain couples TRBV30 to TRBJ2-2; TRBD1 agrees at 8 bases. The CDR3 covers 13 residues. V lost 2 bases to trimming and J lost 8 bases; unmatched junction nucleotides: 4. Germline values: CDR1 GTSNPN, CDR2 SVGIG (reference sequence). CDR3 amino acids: CAWSRQGIGELFF. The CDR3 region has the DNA TGTGCCTGGAGTCGACAGGGGATTGGGGAGCTGTTTTTT.

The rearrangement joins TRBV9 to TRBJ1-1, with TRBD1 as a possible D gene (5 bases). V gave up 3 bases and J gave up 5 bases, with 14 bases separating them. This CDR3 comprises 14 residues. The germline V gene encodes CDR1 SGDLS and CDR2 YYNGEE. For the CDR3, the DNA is TGTGCCAGCAGCGGGAGGGACTGGACTACTGAAGCTTTCTTT. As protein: CASSGRDWTTEAFF.

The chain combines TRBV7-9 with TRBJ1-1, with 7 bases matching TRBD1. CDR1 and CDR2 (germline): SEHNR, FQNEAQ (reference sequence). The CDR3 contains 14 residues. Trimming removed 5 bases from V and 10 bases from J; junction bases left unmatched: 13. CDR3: CASSVVTGNIRAFF. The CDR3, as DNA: TGTGCCAGCAGCGTCGTGACAGGGAACATTAGAGCTTTCTTT.

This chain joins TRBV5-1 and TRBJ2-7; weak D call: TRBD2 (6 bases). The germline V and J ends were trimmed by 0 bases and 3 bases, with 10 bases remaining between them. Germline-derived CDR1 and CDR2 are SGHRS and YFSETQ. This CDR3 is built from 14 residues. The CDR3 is CASSLDSGLYEQYF. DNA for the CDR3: TGCGCCAGCAGCTTGGATAGCGGTCTCTACGAGCAGTACTTC.